One and the same sample provided the 32 T cell receptor beta chains below, sequenced in a study of CD8+CD57+ T cells in acquired aplastic anemia. Genomic DNA, serving as template, underwent TCR beta VDJ and CDR3 profiling. TCRdb reprocessed the reads with MiXCR, giving one entry per CDR3 protein. Seen here are about 160,000 distinct CDR3 sequences, approximately 44% observed once, and the top ten hold 1.1%. The specimen sequenced was sorted CD4+, CD8+, or CD8+CD57+ T cells (not recorded which) from PBMCs. The source of these receptors is a human donor in good health.

The V and J genes are TRBV2 and TRBJ1-5; D is ambiguous. CDR3 length: 12 amino acids. Germline-derived CDR1 and CDR2 are SNHLY and FYNNEI. Trimming took off 5 bases at V and 3 bases at J, with 5 bases between the two ends. The CDR3 DNA follows: TGTGCCAGCAGTCGGGACAATCAGCCCCAGCATTTT. Amino acids: CASSRDNQPQHF.

The chain uses TRBV4-1 and TRBJ2-1, with D unclear. CDR3 size: 16 residues. CDR1 MGHRA and CDR2 YSYEKL come from the germline V gene. Trimming took 1 base from V and 4 from J, leaving 14 bases between them. The CDR3: CASSQGVSDLYNEQFF. The CDR3 bases are TGCGCCAGCAGCCAAGGAGTGTCAGATCTTTACAATGAGCAGTTCTTC.

Note on this clonotype: A single base separates this from a much larger clone, so it may be a read error. This chain joins TRBV4-2 and TRBJ2-1; 9 nucleotides line up with TRBD2. Looked up from germline, CDR1 is LGHNA and CDR2 is YNFKEQ. The CDR3 totals 17 residues. CDR3 loop: CASSQGMVTSGYDEQFF. The CDR3 DNA reads TGTGCCAGCAGCCAAGGTATGGTGACTAGCGGCTACGATGAGCAGTTCTTC.

This clonotype turned up a few times. The CDR3 loop is CATSYRTENYGYTF. CDR3 nucleotides: TGTGCCACCAGCTACCGGACAGAGAACTATGGCTACACCTTC. This rearrangement joins TRBV15 to TRBJ1-2, with D maybe TRBD1 (6 bases). CDR1 and CDR2 from the germline V gene are LNHNV and YYDKDF (reference sequence). This CDR3 has 14 residues. Trimming pared 5 bases from V and 2 bases from J, leaving 12 bases between.

This clonotype was seen repeatedly, ten times or more. CDR3 sequence (DNA): TGTGCCAGCAGCCACGACGTTATGAACACTGAAGCTTTCTTT. This gives the protein CASSHDVMNTEAFF. The chain has TRBV7-8 and TRBJ1-1; D uncertain. In germline, CDR1 is SGHVS, CDR2 FQNEAQ. The V and J ends lost 5 bases and 0 bases respectively, with 10 bases between them. This CDR3 spans 14 amino acids.

In this sample, this clonotype turned up once. V and J are TRBV7-9 and TRBJ2-7; 8 positions match TRBD1. Trimming cost V 6 bases and J 3 bases; bases outside gene matches: 4. Germline lookup yields CDR1 SEHNR and CDR2 FQNEAQ (reference sequence). There are 13 residues in the CDR3. The CDR3 sequence is CASRPGTGYEQYF. CDR3 coding DNA: TGTGCCAGCAGGCCCGGGACAGGCTACGAGCAGTACTTC.

This clonotype came up a few times. V and J are TRBV3-1 and TRBJ1-1; 9 positions match TRBD1. The V segment lost 4 bases and the J segment 10 bases; nucleotides outside the gene matches: 7. The CDR3 spans 13 residues. CDR1 is LGHDT and CDR2 is YNNKEL in the germline V gene (reference sequence). DNA of the CDR3: TGTGCCAGCAGCCTGACAGGGGGAGTGACAGCTTTCTTT. Amino acid sequence: CASSLTGGVTAFF.

This rearrangement joins TRBV11-2 to TRBJ2-1; a possible D gene is TRBD1 (5 bases). Trimming removed 0 bases from V and 7 bases from J, with 19 bases in between. The CDR3 runs to 17 residues. Germline V CDR1 and CDR2: SGHAT, FQNNGV. The CDR3 loop reads CASSLEGWGREGNEQFF. The CDR3 nucleotides are TGTGCCAGCAGCTTAGAGGGTTGGGGCAGGGAAGGAAATGAGCAGTTCTTC.

This clonotype was counted ten times or more. This chain joins TRBV9 and TRBJ2-3; TRBD2 matches 8 bases. V shed 0 bases and J 1 base; nucleotides not matched to a gene: 7. The CDR3 consists of 17 residues. Per germline, CDR1 SGDLS and CDR2 YYNGEE. The CDR3 coding sequence is TGTGCCAGCAGCGTAGGCGGGAGGTCCCGGGGCACAGATACGCAGTATTTT. Protein product: CASSVGGRSRGTDTQYF.

This clonotype was observed many times. J is TRBJ2-1 and V is TRBV6-1; D may correspond to TRBD1 or TRBD2 (7 bases each). The germline V gene has CDR1 MNHNS and CDR2 SASEGT. Trimming cost V 2 bases and J 7 bases, with 12 bases left between them. The CDR3 length is 14 residues. The CDR3 loop is CASSEQGGRNEQFF. The CDR3 nucleotides read TGTGCCAGCAGTGAACAGGGGGGGAGGAATGAGCAGTTCTTC.

The sample holds many counts of this clonotype. This chain links TRBV4-2 with TRBJ1-2; a weak D match, TRBD1 (6 bases). The CDR3 totals 14 residues. Germline values: CDR1 LGHNA, CDR2 YNFKEQ. Trimming cost V 1 base and J 7 bases, with 13 bases left between them. CDR3 nucleotides: TGTGCCAGCAGCCAAGGCAGGGGATATGGTGGCTACACCTTC. It yields the protein CASSQGRGYGGYTF.

This clonotype has at least ten counts. This chain connects TRBV5-1 to TRBJ1-6, with D possibly being TRBD1 (5 bases). Germline assignment: CDR1 SGHRS and CDR2 YFSETQ. Trimming cost V 0 bases and J 6 bases, with 10 bases left between them. The CDR3 consists of 15 residues. The CDR3 bases are TGCGCCAGCAGCTTGGATCCGGGGCGTAATTCACCCCTCCACTTT. This encodes CASSLDPGRNSPLHF.

This clonotype appeared a few times. This sequence joins TRBV10-3 and TRBJ1-1, with 7 nucleotides matching TRBD1. The CDR3 loop spans 15 amino acids. Germline values: CDR1 ENHRY, CDR2 SYGVKD. Trimming removed 7 bases from V and 4 bases from J; junction bases left unmatched: 12. The CDR3 reads CAIKEEGATVTEAFF. For the CDR3, the DNA is TGTGCCATCAAAGAGGAGGGGGCGACTGTCACTGAAGCTTTCTTT.

This clonotype appeared many times. This rearrangement joins TRBV12-3 or TRBV12-4 to TRBJ2-2; the D gene is possibly TRBD1 (6 bases). Deletions cut 6 bases from V and 3 bases from J, with 14 bases between. This CDR3 spans 15 amino acids. CDR3 region: CASSQGDIHTGELFF. For the CDR3, the DNA is TGTGCCAGCAGCCAAGGGGACATTCACACCGGGGAGCTGTTTTTT.

This clonotype came up many times. The gene calls are TRBV30 and TRBJ1-6; 9 bases align to TRBD1. The CDR3 contains 16 residues. With V trimmed by 4 bases and J by 9 bases, 13 bases remained unmatched. Looked up from germline, CDR1 is GTSNPN and CDR2 is SVGIG (reference sequence). The CDR3 nucleotides read TGTGCCTGGACACTTCGCCCGGGACAGGGAGTTTCACCCCTCCACTTT. The encoded protein is CAWTLRPGQGVSPLHF.

Ten or more counts support this clonotype. This chain uses TRBV16 with TRBJ1-1; D is uncertain. The CDR3 has 15 residues. Per the germline V gene, CDR1 is KGHSY and CDR2 is FQNENV. The V gene lost 0 bases and the J gene lost 7 bases, with 15 bases spanning the gap. CDR3 nucleotides: TGTGCCAGCAGCCAATCGTTCCCCTCCGGGGTTGAAGCTTTCTTT. Its translation is CASSQSFPSGVEAFF.

This clonotype has a count of ten or more. The rearrangement uses TRBV10-3 and TRBJ1-2; D might be TRBD1 (5 bases). Germline CDR1 is ENHRY and CDR2 is SYGVKD. V lost 5 bases and J lost 6, with 13 bases in between. This CDR3 comprises 13 residues. The CDR3 DNA is TGTGCCATCAGTCAGGGAACCCTAGATGGCTACACCTTC. It encodes CAISQGTLDGYTF.

At least ten counts were recorded for this clonotype. The chain couples TRBV2 to TRBJ1-6, with a weak D call TRBD1 (5 bases). Trimming took off 7 bases at V and 8 bases at J, with 9 bases between the two ends. The CDR3 is made up of 12 amino acids. Looked up from germline, CDR1 is SNHLY and CDR2 is FYNNEI. CDR3 amino acids: CASTGGDSPLHF. Written as DNA, the CDR3 is TGTGCCAGCACGGGGGGGGATTCACCCCTCCACTTT.

This clonotype has a count of ten or more. The chain links TRBV6-5 to TRBJ1-5; tentatively, D is TRBD1 (6 bases). The germline CDR1 and CDR2 sequences are MNHEY and SVGAGI. This CDR3 is built from 14 residues. Trimming removed 0 bases from V and 5 bases from J, with 8 bases in between. Here the CDR3 DNA reads TGTGCCAGCAGTTACTCAAACAGGGATCAGCCCCAGCATTTT. Protein sequence: CASSYSNRDQPQHF.

In its sample, this clonotype was seen once. Mismatch with germline at one junction end may stem from a read error. The rearrangement joins TRBV24-1 to TRBJ2-5, with D uncertain. The V gene's germline CDR1 is KGHDR and CDR2 SFDVKD. This CDR3 comprises 14 residues. The CDR3 bases are TGTACCACCGGTGATGGCGGCGGACAAGAGACCCAGTACTTC. Translation gives CTTGDGGGQETQYF.

This clonotype came up many times. J is TRBJ1-2 and V is TRBV5-1; D is undetermined. The ends were cut back, 1 base at V and 0 bases at J, with 7 bases in the middle. The CDR3 sequence is 14 residues long. Germline V gene sequence: CDR1 SGHRS, CDR2 YFSETQ. The CDR3 nucleotides read TGCGCCAGCAGCTTGAGGACCCCTAACTATGGCTACACCTTC. Its translation: CASSLRTPNYGYTF. The full variable domain, in which reference TRBV5-1 and TRBJ1-2 provide the parts outside the CDR3, is KAGVTQTPRYLIKTRGQQVTLSCSPISGHRSVSWYQQTPGQGLQFLFEYFSETQRNKGNFPGRFSGRQFSNSRSEMNVSTLELGDSALYLCASSLRTPNYGYTFGSGTRLTVV.

V and J are TRBV29-1 and TRBJ1-2, with 7 bases fitting TRBD1. V dropped 4 bases and J dropped 6; count of bases not matched to a gene: 2. CDR1 and CDR2 from the germline V gene are SQVTM and ANQGSEA. The CDR3 sequence is 11 residues long. CDR3 amino acids: CSVGQGDGYTF. DNA of the CDR3: TGCAGCGTTGGACAGGGTGATGGCTACACCTTC.

This clonotype was seen ten or more times. The chain links TRBV7-3 to TRBJ2-7; D is perhaps TRBD1 or TRBD2 (6 bases each). V was cut by 2 bases and J by 1 base, with 12 bases left in between. This CDR3 comprises 15 residues. Germline V lookup: CDR1 SGHTA, CDR2 FQGTGA. The CDR3 sequence: CASSLEGGNSYEQYF. The CDR3 DNA reads as TGTGCCAGCAGCTTAGAAGGGGGGAATTCCTACGAGCAGTACTTC.

The chain carries TRBV29-1 and TRBJ2-6; no clear D gene. CDR3 length equals 14 residues. Germline CDR1 reads SQVTM; CDR2 reads ANQGSEA. V lost 0 bases and J lost 2, with 5 bases in between. CDR3 nucleotides: TGCAGCGTTGAAGAAAGTCCTGGGGCCAACGTCCTGACTTTC. Protein sequence: CSVEESPGANVLTF. The full variable domain, completed using reference TRBV29-1 and TRBJ2-6, is SAVISQKPSRDICQRGTSLTIQCQVDSQVTMMFWYRQQPGQSLTLIATANQGSEATYESGFVIDKFPISRPNLTFSTLTVSNMSPEDSSIYLCSVEESPGANVLTFGAGSRLTVL.

The chain links TRBV7-2 to TRBJ2-3, with D hard to call. The CDR3 has 13 amino acids. Germline V CDR1 and CDR2: SGHTA, FQGNSA. The V and J ends lost 5 bases and 5 bases respectively, with 11 bases between them. This CDR3 is CASSTPGVDTQYF. The CDR3 DNA reads TGTGCCAGCAGCACGCCAGGTGTAGATACGCAGTATTTT.

This clonotype was found many times. V gene TRBV25-1 combines with J gene TRBJ2-3; possibly TRBD2 for D (5 bases). CDR3 length: 19 amino acids. The germline V and J ends were trimmed by 2 bases and 4 bases, with 25 bases remaining between them. In germline, CDR1 is MGHDK, CDR2 SYGVNS. DNA of the CDR3: TGTGCCAGCAGTGAAGAAGCTAGCAGTGGGATAGGGAGACCAGATACGCAGTATTTT. Translation gives CASSEEASSGIGRPDTQYF.

There are many counts of this clonotype. The chain joins TRBV9 to TRBJ1-4; D ambiguous. The CDR3 has 13 residues. The germline V gene has CDR1 SGDLS and CDR2 YYNGEE. V shed 2 bases and J shed 5 bases, with 7 bases lying between them. For the CDR3, the DNA is TGTGCCAGCAGCGTCAGGCCGAATGAAAAACTGTTTTTT. As protein: CASSVRPNEKLFF.

The sample holds many counts of this clonotype. The CDR3 loop is CARKNGGQYNSPLHF. CDR3 bases: TGTGCCAGGAAAAACGGTGGACAGTATAATTCACCCCTCCACTTT. The rearrangement uses TRBV2 and TRBJ1-6; TRBD1 might be the D (6 bases). Trimming stripped 9 bases from V and 4 bases from J, with 16 bases between. The CDR3 is 15 amino acids. Germline V gene lookup returns CDR1 SNHLY and CDR2 FYNNEI.

The gene calls are TRBV10-1 and TRBJ1-1, with D unclear. Germline CDR1 is WNHNN and CDR2 is SYGVQD (reference sequence). This CDR3 spans 13 amino acids. V lost 6 bases and J 3 bases, leaving 11 bases between the germline ends. The CDR3 reads CASRTTFDTEAFF. The CDR3 nucleotides are TGCGCCAGCAGGACCACTTTTGACACTGAAGCTTTCTTT.

The chain employs TRBV5-6 and TRBJ2-7; 7 nucleotides line up with TRBD1. Germline values: CDR1 SGHDT, CDR2 YYEEEE. The CDR3 length is 17 residues. The V and J ends lost 4 bases and 0 bases, in that order; junction bases with no gene match: 13. CDR3 sequence (DNA): TGTGCCAGCAGCGCAACTTCCGGGACAGCACTCTCCTACGAGCAGTACTTC. Its translation: CASSATSGTALSYEQYF.

This clonotype was counted between two and nine times. Being one base from a much bigger clone, this may be a read error. The rearrangement uses TRBV7-2 and TRBJ1-2; D remains ambiguous. The CDR3 covers 11 residues. Germline values: CDR1 SGHTA, CDR2 FQGNSA. The V gene lost 4 bases and the J gene lost 8 bases, with 8 bases spanning the gap. Here the CDR3 DNA reads TGTGCCAGCAGCTCCCTGAGCGGCTACACCTTC. Translation gives CASSSLSGYTF. The full variable domain, completed using reference TRBV7-2 and TRBJ1-2, is GAGVSQSPSNKVTEKGKDVELRCDPISGHTALYWYRQSLGQGLEFLIYFQGNSAPDKSGLPSDRFSAERTGGSVSTLTIQRTQQEDSAVYLCASSSLSGYTFGSGTRLTVV.

J is TRBJ2-7 and V is TRBV27; weak D call: TRBD1 (6 bases). V was pared by 5 bases and J by 4 bases, with 15 bases between. The CDR3 is made up of 14 amino acids. Germline values: CDR1 MNHEY, CDR2 SMNVEV (reference sequence). The CDR3 sequence: CASSTRQVLYEQYF. CDR3 in DNA: TGTGCCAGCAGTACGAGACAGGTGTTATACGAGCAGTACTTC.